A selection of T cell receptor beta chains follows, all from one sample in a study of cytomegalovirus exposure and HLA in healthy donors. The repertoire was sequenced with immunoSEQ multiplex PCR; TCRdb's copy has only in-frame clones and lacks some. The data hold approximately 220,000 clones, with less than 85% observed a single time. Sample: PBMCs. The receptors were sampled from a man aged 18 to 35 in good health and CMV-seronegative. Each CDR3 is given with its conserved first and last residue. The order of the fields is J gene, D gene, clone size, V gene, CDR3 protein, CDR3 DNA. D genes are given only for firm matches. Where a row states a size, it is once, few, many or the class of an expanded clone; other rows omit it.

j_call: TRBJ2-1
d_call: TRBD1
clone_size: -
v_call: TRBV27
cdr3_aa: CASSLGQGSYNEQFF
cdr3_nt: TGTGCCAGCAGTCTTGGACAGGGGTCATACAATGAGCAGTTCTTC

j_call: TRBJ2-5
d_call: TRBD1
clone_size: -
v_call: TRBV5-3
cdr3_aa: CARSLAYSGQGQETQYF
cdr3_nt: TGTGCCAGAAGCTTGGCCTACTCGGGACAGGGTCAAGAGACCCAGTACTTC

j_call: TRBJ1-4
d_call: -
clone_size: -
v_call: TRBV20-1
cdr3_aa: CSASRKEKLFF
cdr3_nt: TGCAGTGCTAGCAGGAAGGAAAAACTGTTTTTT

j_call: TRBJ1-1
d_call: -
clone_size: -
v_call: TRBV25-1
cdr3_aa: CASSGSSRGFTEAFF
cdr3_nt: TGTGCCAGCAGTGGATCCTCGCGGGGGTTCACTGAAGCTTTCTTT

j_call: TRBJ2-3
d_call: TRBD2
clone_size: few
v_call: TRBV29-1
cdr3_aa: CSVGREWDADTQYF
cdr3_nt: TGCAGCGTTGGGCGGGAGTGGGACGCAGATACGCAGTATTTT

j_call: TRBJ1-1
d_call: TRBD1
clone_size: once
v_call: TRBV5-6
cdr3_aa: CASSWDRTEAFF
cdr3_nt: TGTGCCAGCAGCTGGGACAGGACTGAAGCTTTCTTT

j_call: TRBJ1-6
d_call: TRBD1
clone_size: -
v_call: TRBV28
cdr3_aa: CASSLGQGVVNSPLHF
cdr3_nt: TGTGCCAGCAGTTTGGGACAGGGGGTGGTAAATTCACCCCTCCACTTT

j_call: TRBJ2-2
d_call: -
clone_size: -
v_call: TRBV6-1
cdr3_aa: CASSVLDTGELFF
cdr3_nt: TGTGCCAGCAGTGTCCTAGACACCGGGGAGCTGTTTTTT

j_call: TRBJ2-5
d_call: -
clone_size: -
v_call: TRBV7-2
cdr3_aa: CASSSEETQYF
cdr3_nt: TGTGCCAGCAGCTCGGAGGAGACCCAGTACTTC

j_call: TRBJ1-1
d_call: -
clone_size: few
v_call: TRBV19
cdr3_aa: CASSKQQGNTEAFF
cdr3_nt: TGTGCCAGTAGTAAACAACAGGGGAACACTGAAGCTTTCTTT

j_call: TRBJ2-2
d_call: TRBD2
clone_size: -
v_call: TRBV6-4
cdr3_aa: CASSVGTSGGTGELFF
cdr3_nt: TGTGCCAGCAGTGTGGGAACTAGCGGTGGCACCGGGGAGCTGTTTTTT

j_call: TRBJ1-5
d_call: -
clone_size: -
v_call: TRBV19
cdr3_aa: CASSIRPDQPQHF
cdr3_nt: TGTGCCAGTAGTATCCGCCCAGATCAGCCCCAGCATTTT

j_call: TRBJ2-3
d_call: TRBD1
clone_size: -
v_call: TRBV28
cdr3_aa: CASSTGQGTDTQYF
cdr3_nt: TGTGCCAGCAGTACAGGACAGGGCACAGATACGCAGTATTTT

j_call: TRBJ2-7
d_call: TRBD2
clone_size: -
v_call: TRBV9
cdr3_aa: CASSPRSSGSHEQYF
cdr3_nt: TGTGCCAGCAGCCCCCGGAGTAGCGGGAGCCACGAGCAGTACTTC

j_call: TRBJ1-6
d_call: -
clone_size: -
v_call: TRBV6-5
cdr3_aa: CASRGERDNSPLHF
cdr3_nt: TGTGCCAGCAGGGGGGAGCGGGATAATTCACCCCTCCACTTT

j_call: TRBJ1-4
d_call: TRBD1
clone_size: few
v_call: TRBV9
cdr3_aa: CASSEGQGAEKLFF
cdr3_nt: TGTGCCAGCAGCGAGGGACAGGGAGCCGAAAAACTGTTTTTT

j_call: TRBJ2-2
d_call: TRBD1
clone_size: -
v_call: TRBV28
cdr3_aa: CASSFRRGLTGELFF
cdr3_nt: TGTGCCAGCAGTTTCCGCAGGGGGTTAACCGGGGAGCTGTTTTTT

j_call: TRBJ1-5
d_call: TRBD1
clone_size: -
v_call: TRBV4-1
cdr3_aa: CASSQETGGNQPQHF
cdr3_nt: TGCGCCAGCAGCCAAGAGACAGGGGGCAATCAGCCCCAGCATTTT

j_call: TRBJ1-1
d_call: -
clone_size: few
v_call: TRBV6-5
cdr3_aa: CASSYPGVTEAFF
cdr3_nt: TGTGCCAGCAGTTACCCAGGGGTCACTGAAGCTTTCTTT

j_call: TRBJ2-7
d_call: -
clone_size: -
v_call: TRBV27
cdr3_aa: CASSSLSRTGRGTYEQYF
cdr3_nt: TGTGCCAGCAGTTCCCTCTCCCGGACTGGAAGGGGGACCTACGAGCAGTACTTC

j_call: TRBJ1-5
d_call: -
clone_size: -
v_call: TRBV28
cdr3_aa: CASSLTPSVGQYSNQPQHF
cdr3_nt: TGTGCCAGCAGTCTCACCCCCTCGGTCGGACAATATAGCAATCAGCCCCAGCATTTT

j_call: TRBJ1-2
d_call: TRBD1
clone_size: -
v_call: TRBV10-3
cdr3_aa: CAISPGQTYYGYTF
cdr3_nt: TGTGCCATCAGTCCGGGACAGACATACTATGGCTACACCTTC

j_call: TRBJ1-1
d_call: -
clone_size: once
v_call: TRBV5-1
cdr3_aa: CASSLARGDTEAFF
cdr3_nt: TGCGCCAGCAGCTTGGCCAGGGGTGACACTGAAGCTTTCTTT

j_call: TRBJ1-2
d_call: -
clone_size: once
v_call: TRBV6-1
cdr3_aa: CASSEGGHSVRGYTF
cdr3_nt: TGTGCCAGCAGTGAAGGGGGACATAGTGTTCGAGGCTACACCTTC

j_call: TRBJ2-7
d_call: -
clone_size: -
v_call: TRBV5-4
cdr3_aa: CASSHQGGEQYF
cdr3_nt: TGTGCCAGCAGCCACCAGGGGGGCGAGCAGTACTTC

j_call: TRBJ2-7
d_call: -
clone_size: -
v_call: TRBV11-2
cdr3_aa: CASSRGTVGYEQYF
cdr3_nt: TGTGCCAGCAGCCGGGGGACAGTGGGCTACGAGCAGTACTTC

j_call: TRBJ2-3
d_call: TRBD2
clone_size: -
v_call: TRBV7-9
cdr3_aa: CASSWGLAGDTDTQYF
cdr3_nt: TGTGCCAGCAGCTGGGGTTTGGCGGGAGACACAGATACGCAGTATTTT

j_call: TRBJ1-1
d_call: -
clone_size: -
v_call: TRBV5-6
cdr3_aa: CASSLGWGGGTEAFF
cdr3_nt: TGTGCCAGCAGCTTGGGATGGGGGGGAGGCACTGAAGCTTTCTTT

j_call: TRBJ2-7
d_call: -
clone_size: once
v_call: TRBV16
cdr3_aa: CASSQSRRSYEQYF
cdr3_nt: TGTGCCAGCAGCCAATCACGGCGGTCCTACGAGCAGTACTTC

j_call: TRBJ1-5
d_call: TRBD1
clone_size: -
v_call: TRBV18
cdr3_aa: CASSPGQVDQPQHF
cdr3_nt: TGTGCCAGCTCACCGGGACAGGTAGATCAGCCCCAGCATTTT

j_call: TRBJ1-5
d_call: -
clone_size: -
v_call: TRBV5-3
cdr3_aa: CARSLRDSELSGNQPQHF
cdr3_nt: TGTGCCAGAAGCTTGAGAGACAGCGAGTTATCTGGCAATCAGCCCCAGCATTTT

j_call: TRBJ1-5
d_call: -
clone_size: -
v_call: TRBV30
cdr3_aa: CAWSVAGLPQHF
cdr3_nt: TGTGCCTGGAGTGTCGCAGGTTTGCCCCAGCATTTT

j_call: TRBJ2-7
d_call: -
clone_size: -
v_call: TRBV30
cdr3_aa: CAWNSAAGQYEQYF
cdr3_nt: TGTGCCTGGAACTCGGCCGCCGGACAGTACGAGCAGTACTTC

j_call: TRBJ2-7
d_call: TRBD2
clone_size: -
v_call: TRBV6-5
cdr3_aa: CASSYSSGSSYEQYF
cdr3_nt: TGTGCCAGCAGTTACTCTAGCGGGAGCTCCTACGAGCAGTACTTC

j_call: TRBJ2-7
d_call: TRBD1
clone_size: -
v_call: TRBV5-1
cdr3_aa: CASSLGQGSYEQYF
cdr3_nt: TGCGCCAGCAGCTTGGGACAGGGGTCCTACGAGCAGTACTTC

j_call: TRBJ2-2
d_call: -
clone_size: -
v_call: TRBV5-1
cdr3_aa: CASSLEVNTGELFF
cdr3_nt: TGCGCCAGCAGCTTAGAGGTGAACACCGGGGAGCTGTTTTTT

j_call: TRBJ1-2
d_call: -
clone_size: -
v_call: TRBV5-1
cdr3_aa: CASSLDTNYGYTF
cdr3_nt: TGCGCCAGCAGCTTGGACACTAACTATGGCTACACCTTC

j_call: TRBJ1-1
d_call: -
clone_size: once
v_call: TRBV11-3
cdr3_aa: CASSLGHSNTEAFF
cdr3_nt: TGTGCCAGCAGCTTGGGACATTCGAACACTGAAGCTTTCTTT

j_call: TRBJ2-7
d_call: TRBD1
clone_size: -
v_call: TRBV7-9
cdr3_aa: CSSSAGQVYEQYF
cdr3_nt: TGTTCCAGCAGCGCGGGACAGGTCTACGAGCAGTACTTC

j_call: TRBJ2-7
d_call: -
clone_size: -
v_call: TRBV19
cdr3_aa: CASSITKTGEQYF
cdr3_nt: TGTGCCAGTAGTATTACCAAAACGGGGGAGCAGTACTTC

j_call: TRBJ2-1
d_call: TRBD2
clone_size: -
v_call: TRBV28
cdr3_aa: CASSLGTSGSINEQFF
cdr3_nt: TGTGCCAGCAGTTTAGGGACTAGCGGGAGTATCAATGAGCAGTTCTTC

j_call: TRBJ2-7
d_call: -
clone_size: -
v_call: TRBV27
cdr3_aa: CASSLYRGREQYF
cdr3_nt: TGTGCCAGCAGTTTATACCGGGGTCGCGAGCAGTACTTC

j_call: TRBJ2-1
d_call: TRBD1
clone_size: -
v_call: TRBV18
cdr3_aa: CASSLTGVNEQFF
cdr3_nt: TGTGCCAGCTCTCTAACAGGGGTCAATGAGCAGTTCTTC

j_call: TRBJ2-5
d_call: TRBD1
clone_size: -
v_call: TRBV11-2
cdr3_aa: CASSLGVGTGGETQYF
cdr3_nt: TGTGCCAGCAGCTTAGGAGTGGGGACAGGAGGCGAGACCCAGTACTTC

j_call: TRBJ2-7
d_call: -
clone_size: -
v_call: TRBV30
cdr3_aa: CAWSAGQTYEQYF
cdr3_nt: TGTGCCTGGAGTGCAGGACAAACCTACGAGCAGTACTTC

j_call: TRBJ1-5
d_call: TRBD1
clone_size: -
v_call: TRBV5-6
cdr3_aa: CASSWDRSQPQHF
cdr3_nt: TGTGCCAGCAGCTGGGACAGGAGTCAGCCCCAGCATTTT